The 26 T cell receptor beta chains reported below all come from one sample, sequenced in a study of spatial heterogeneity in lung cancer. No antigens are known for them. Whole-study results and caveats: Expanded intratumoral alpha and beta TCR counts tracked tumor mutation counts.

Time point defined: sample taken at primary tumor resection. In TCRdb, the 5' RACE reads were re-called with MiXCR into one record per CDR3 protein. In the table there are around 7,800 distinct CDR3 sequences, approximately 9% of which are singletons. The material sequenced was lung tumor tissue, taken at surgery. The receptors here all came from a male donor with early-stage non-small cell lung cancer.

By its share, this clonotype is medium-sized. This beta chain appears as a stray read in a library generated for alpha chains; its size is not informative. This chain uses TRBV4-2 with TRBJ2-2, with 9 bases fitting TRBD2. The CDR3 loop spans 16 amino acids. Germline CDR1 LGHNA, CDR2 YNFKEQ. With V trimmed by 1 base and J by 5 bases, 5 bases remained unmatched. Written as DNA, the CDR3 is TGTGCCAGCAGCCAAGGGTGGCGGGAGGGGACCGGGGAGCTGTTTTTT. Translating it yields CASSQGWREGTGELFF.

In this sample, this clonotype turned up a few times. This beta chain is a stray sequence in a library constructed for alpha chains; its clone size is not meaningful. The chain carries TRBV28 and TRBJ2-2, with D hard to call. Trimming shortened V by 1 base and J by 5 bases, and 11 bases separated the two germline ends. The length of the CDR3 is 15 residues. Germline V lookup: CDR1 MDHEN, CDR2 SYDVKM. CDR3 in amino acids: CASSLSLGRTGELFF. CDR3 nucleotides: TGTGCCAGCAGTTTATCTCTGGGAAGGACCGGGGAGCTGTTTTTT.

This clonotype rates as medium-sized. The library was prepared for alpha chains; this beta chain is a stray read, so its frequency means little. The gene calls are TRBV18 and TRBJ2-7; 7 bases are shared with TRBD1. CDR3 length: 16 amino acids. V was clipped by 4 bases and J by 5 bases; unmatched bases: 14. Germline CDR1 is KGHSH and CDR2 is LQKENI. CDR3 DNA: TGTGCCAGCTCACTCTCCCCGCCGGGACAGTATGACGAGCAGTACTTC. It is translated as CASSLSPPGQYDEQYF. The full variable domain, in which reference TRBV18 and TRBJ2-7 provide the parts outside the CDR3, is NAGVMQNPRHLVRRRGQEARLRCSPMKGHSHVYWYRQLPEEGLKFMVYLQKENIIDESGMPKERFSAEFPKEGPSILRIQQVVRGDSAAYFCASSLSPPGQYDEQYFGPGTRLTVT.

There are many counts of this clonotype. Within a library made for alpha chains, this beta chain is off target, and its count is uninformative. This chain links TRBV19 with TRBJ2-4, with a tentative D call TRBD2 (6 bases). Trimming took 4 bases from V and 9 from J, leaving 13 bases between them. Germline V lookup: CDR1 LNHDA, CDR2 SQIVND (reference sequence). The CDR3 runs 13 residues. CDR3 amino acids: CASSNDGGSIQYF. DNA of the CDR3: TGTGCCAGTAGTAACGACGGGGGAAGCATTCAGTACTTC.

This clonotype appeared many times. The library was designed around alpha chains, so this beta chain is a stray read whose abundance carries little weight. The V gene is TRBV7-8, the J gene TRBJ2-1; TRBD2 might be the D (6 bases). The CDR3 sequence is 15 residues long. Germline V gives CDR1 SGHVS, CDR2 FQNEAQ. V shed 2 bases and J shed 6 bases, with 14 bases lying between them. CDR3 DNA: TGTGCCAGCAGCTTAATCGGCGGGATTGGCAATGAGCAGTTCTTC. Translation: CASSLIGGIGNEQFF.

Within the sample, this clonotype is medium-sized (0.01 to 0.1%). Since the library was made to target alpha chains, this beta chain is a stray read and its abundance is not meaningful. V and J are TRBV5-5 and TRBJ2-7; D might be TRBD1 or TRBD2, each matching 5 bases. The CDR3 runs 15 residues. Trimming shortened V by 0 bases and J by 1 base, and 11 bases separated the two germline ends. The germline gives CDR1 SGHKS, CDR2 YYEKEE (reference sequence). CDR3 sequence reads: CASSLAGTESYEQYF. The CDR3 bases are TGTGCCAGCAGCTTGGCCGGGACCGAGTCCTACGAGCAGTACTTC.

Points on this clonotype: Since the library was made to target alpha chains, this beta chain is a stray read and its abundance is not meaningful. V and J are TRBV5-1 and TRBJ1-1, with D hard to call. The V end was cut by 2 bases, the J end by 3 bases, with 11 bases between. The germline V gene encodes CDR1 SGHRS and CDR2 YFSETQ. The CDR3 loop spans 14 amino acids. The CDR3 sequence: CASSFDGRDTEAFF. The CDR3 region has the DNA TGCGCCAGCAGCTTTGACGGACGGGACACTGAAGCTTTCTTT.

Judged by abundance, this clonotype is medium-sized. The size of this beta chain means little, since it is a stray read in a library made for alpha chains. The J gene is TRBJ2-2, the V gene TRBV3-1; 7 positions agree with TRBD2. This CDR3 region has 16 residues. CDR1 is LGHDT and CDR2 is YNNKEL in the germline V gene (reference sequence). V gave up 2 bases and J gave up 1 base; unmatched junction bases: 4. Written as DNA, the CDR3 is TGTGCCAGCAGCCAATACACTAGCGTGAACACCGGGGAGCTGTTTTTT. It specifies CASSQYTSVNTGELFF. Full variable domain (missing parts from reference TRBV3-1 and TRBJ2-2): DTAVSQTPKYLVTQMGNDKSIKCEQNLGHDTMYWYKQDSKKFLKIMFSYNNKELIINETVPNRFSPKSPDKAHLNLHINSLELGDSAVYFCASSQYTSVNTGELFFGEGSRLTVL.

Relative to its sample, this clonotype is medium-sized. The library was designed around alpha chains, so this beta chain is a stray read whose abundance carries little weight. The chain uses TRBV29-1 and TRBJ1-1; no clear D gene. From germline, CDR1 is SQVTM and CDR2 ANQGSEA. The CDR3 sequence is 11 residues long. V was trimmed by 4 bases and J by 10 bases, leaving 13 bases between them. The CDR3 loop is CSVVGQKGAFF. CDR3 DNA: TGCAGCGTTGTTGGGCAGAAAGGAGCTTTCTTT.

This clonotype was observed a few times. The size of this beta chain means little, since it is a stray read in a library made for alpha chains. The rearrangement joins TRBV14 to TRBJ2-1; 8 nucleotides line up with TRBD2. The V gene's germline CDR1 is SGHDN and CDR2 FVKESK. The CDR3 is 17 amino acids. J was trimmed by 7 bases and V by 4 bases; bases with no gene match: 15. The CDR3 sequence: CASSPQGRASGRNEQFF. In nucleotides, the CDR3 is TGTGCCAGCAGCCCCCAGGGGAGGGCTAGCGGGCGGAATGAGCAGTTCTTC.

This clonotype is labeled as medium-sized. Since the library was made to target alpha chains, this beta chain is a stray read and its abundance is not meaningful. The chain carries TRBV28 and TRBJ2-1; D uncertain. The CDR3 sequence is 13 residues long. V was shortened by 5 bases and J by 6 bases, with 11 bases between the two germline ends. From germline, CDR1 is MDHEN and CDR2 SYDVKM. Written as DNA, the CDR3 is TGTGCCAGCAGTCGCCCGACCGGCAATGAGCAGTTCTTC. Translating gives CASSRPTGNEQFF.

Sample share makes this clonotype medium-sized (0.01 to 0.1%). Because the library targeted alpha chains, this beta chain is an off-target read whose size means little. This chain links TRBV9 with TRBJ2-7; 7 positions match TRBD2. This CDR3 is built from 15 residues. V was pared by 0 bases and J by 3 bases, with 6 bases of the junction left unmatched. Germline V CDR1 and CDR2: SGDLS, YYNGEE. In DNA, the CDR3 is TGTGCCAGCAGCGTAGCCCCAACGGGAGGCTACGAGCAGTACTTC. Amino acid sequence: CASSVAPTGGYEQYF.

This clonotype appeared many times. This beta chain is an off-target read within a library intended for alpha chains, so its frequency means little. The CDR3 loop reads CASWGAAGGRNNEQFF. The CDR3 DNA reads as TGTGCCAGCTGGGGGGCAGCGGGAGGGCGGAACAATGAGCAGTTCTTC. J is TRBJ2-1 and V is TRBV2; 10 nucleotides agree with TRBD2. Trimming removed 8 bases from V and 5 bases from J; junction bases left unmatched: 12. The CDR3 has 16 residues. In germline, CDR1 is SNHLY, CDR2 FYNNEI.

In regard to this clonotype: The library was built for alpha chains, so this beta chain is an off-target read and its size means little. The chain employs TRBV15 and TRBJ1-1; D unresolved. Germline CDR1 reads LNHNV; CDR2 reads YYDKDF (reference sequence). The CDR3 totals 15 residues. Trimming removed 0 bases at V and 7 bases at J, with 15 bases between. In DNA form, the CDR3 reads TGTGCCACCAGCAGAGATTGGCCGGCACCCAATGAAGCTTTCTTT. This translates into CATSRDWPAPNEAFF.

The sample holds many counts of this clonotype. This beta chain appears as a stray read in a library generated for alpha chains; its size is not informative. This chain's CDR3 is CASSPQTLSGVNTGELFF. The CDR3 DNA is TGTGCCAGCTCACCACAAACCCTTAGCGGGGTGAACACCGGGGAGCTGTTTTTT. This chain uses TRBV18 with TRBJ2-2; 8 bases map to TRBD2. Unmatched junction bases numbered 8, after V lost 1 base and J lost 1 base. This CDR3 spans 18 amino acids. The V gene's germline CDR1 is KGHSH and CDR2 LQKENI.

This clonotype is labeled medium-sized. This beta chain is a stray sequence in a library constructed for alpha chains; its clone size is not meaningful. V and J are TRBV5-1 and TRBJ2-1, with TRBD2 matching 8 bases. The V and J ends lost 4 bases and 10 bases, in that order; junction bases with no gene match: 16. CDR1 is SGHRS, CDR2 YFSETQ, per germline. CDR3 size: 16 residues. The CDR3 region is CASSPKAGDLTREQFF. The CDR3 bases are TGCGCCAGCAGCCCAAAAGCGGGAGATTTGACGAGGGAGCAGTTCTTC.

This clonotype was recorded many times. This beta chain is a stray read from a library made for alpha chains; its abundance is not meaningful. This sequence joins TRBV24-1 and TRBJ2-1; D is ambiguous. V lost 4 bases to trimming and J lost 2 bases, with 11 bases between them. CDR1 and CDR2 (germline): KGHDR, SFDVKD. This CDR3 region has 15 residues. The CDR3 DNA follows: TGTGCCACCAGTGAAGGGCAGGCCCCCTACAATGAGCAGTTCTTC. The encoded protein is CATSEGQAPYNEQFF.

Within the sample, this clonotype is medium-sized. This beta chain turned up in a library designed for alpha chains; as an off-target read, its abundance says little. The chain combines TRBV29-1 with TRBJ2-4; tentatively, D is TRBD1 (5 bases). Germline values: CDR1 SQVTM, CDR2 ANQGSEA. The CDR3 spans 14 residues. V lost 6 bases and J lost 0, with 12 bases in between. CDR3 in amino acids: CSVRTQLAKNIQYF. For the CDR3, the DNA is TGCAGCGTAAGGACACAACTAGCCAAAAACATTCAGTACTTC.

This clonotype is labeled as medium-sized. With the library built for alpha chains, this beta chain is off target and its frequency is not meaningful. This chain links TRBV7-2 with TRBJ1-1; no firm D call. CDR3 size: 16 residues. Germline V gene lookup returns CDR1 SGHTA and CDR2 FQGNSA. The germline V and J ends were trimmed by 2 bases and 5 bases, with 18 bases remaining between them. CDR3 amino acids: CASSLWGFRELTEAFF. The CDR3 coding sequence is TGTGCCAGCAGCTTATGGGGTTTTCGGGAATTAACTGAAGCTTTCTTT. The entire variable domain, with the rest obtained from reference TRBV7-2 and TRBJ1-1, is as follows: GAGVSQSPSNKVTEKGKDVELRCDPISGHTALYWYRQSLGQGLEFLIYFQGNSAPDKSGLPSDRFSAERTGGSVSTLTIQRTQQEDSAVYLCASSLWGFRELTEAFFGQGTRLTVV.

Judged by abundance, this clonotype is medium-sized (0.01 to 0.1%). A library prepared for alpha chains yielded this beta chain as an off-target read; its size is of little meaning. The genes are TRBV10-3 and TRBJ2-2; weak D call: TRBD1 (5 bases). The germline V gene encodes CDR1 ENHRY and CDR2 SYGVKD. V shed 8 bases and J shed 4 bases, with 14 bases lying between them. The CDR3 contains 14 residues. The CDR3 DNA reads as TGTGCCATCGGTGCCCTAAGGGGCACCGGGGAGCTGTTTTTT. The encoded protein is CAIGALRGTGELFF.

This clonotype was seen a handful of times. This beta chain is a stray read from a library made for alpha chains; its abundance is not meaningful. The rearrangement joins TRBV18 to TRBJ2-1; D not certain. The length of the CDR3 is 15 residues. CDR1 and CDR2 (germline): KGHSH, LQKENI. Trimming removed 4 bases from V and 8 bases from J, with 18 bases in between. The CDR3 DNA reads TGTGCCAGCTCACGATCTCTCCCAGTCTTCGATGAGCAGTTCTTC. Protein sequence: CASSRSLPVFDEQFF.

This clonotype is labeled as medium-sized. This beta chain is a stray sequence in a library constructed for alpha chains; its clone size is not meaningful. The chain employs TRBV11-1 and TRBJ2-1; 7 positions agree with TRBD1. Per the germline V gene, CDR1 is SGHAT and CDR2 is FQDESV (reference sequence). This CDR3 is built from 13 residues. V gave up 7 bases and J gave up 5 bases; unmatched junction bases: 5. The CDR3 spells CASKRDSDNEQFF. Written as DNA, the CDR3 is TGTGCCAGCAAGAGGGACAGTGACAATGAGCAGTTCTTC. The variable domain in full, completed from reference TRBV11-1 and TRBJ2-1, reads EAEVAQSPRYKITEKSQAVAFWCDPISGHATLYWYRQILGQGPELLVQFQDESVVDDSQLPKDRFSAERLKGVDSTLKIQPAELGDSAMYLCASKRDSDNEQFFGPGTRLTVL.

This clonotype has ten or more counts. This beta chain is a stray sequence in a library constructed for alpha chains; its clone size is not meaningful. V and J are TRBV29-1 and TRBJ1-1; tentatively, D is TRBD1 (6 bases). This CDR3 has 12 residues. Trimming stripped 0 bases from V and 10 bases from J, with 12 bases between. The germline CDR1 and CDR2 sequences are SQVTM and ANQGSEA. CDR3 DNA sequence: TGCAGCGTTGAAGAGTCAGGGGTAGTAGCTTTCTTT. This codes for CSVEESGVVAFF.

Regarding this clonotype: This beta chain came through as a stray read in a library set up for alpha chains, and its size says little. The chain joins TRBV5-1 to TRBJ1-4, with 8 bases that match TRBD1. The CDR3 has 14 amino acids. Germline values: CDR1 SGHRS, CDR2 YFSETQ. V lost 3 bases to trimming and J lost 8 bases; unmatched junction nucleotides: 6. CDR3 loop: CASSSGQGREKLFF. The CDR3 nucleotides are TGCGCCAGCAGCTCCGGACAGGGCAGGGAAAAACTGTTTTTT.

This clonotype was counted between two and nine times. This beta chain appears as a stray read in a library generated for alpha chains; its size is not informative. The chain carries TRBV20-1 and TRBJ1-6; 9 positions match TRBD1. This CDR3 comprises 18 residues. The germline V gene encodes CDR1 DFQATT and CDR2 SNEGSKA (reference sequence). V lost 6 bases to trimming and J lost 7 bases; unmatched junction nucleotides: 19. DNA for the CDR3: TGCAGTGCCGCCGCCGGGGCGACAGGGGGACAGTTGAATTCACCCCTCCACTTT. The encoded protein is CSAAAGATGGQLNSPLHF.

Details on this clonotype: In a library made to pick up alpha chains, this beta chain is a stray read with a size that means little. The rearrangement joins TRBV20-1 to TRBJ2-7; 7 nucleotides match TRBD1. In germline, CDR1 is DFQATT, CDR2 SNEGSKA (reference sequence). Germline trimming cut 4 bases from V and 4 bases from J; bases unmatched to any gene: 4. This CDR3 spans 12 amino acids. The chain's CDR3 is CSAKGTAYEQYF. CDR3 in DNA: TGCAGTGCTAAGGGGACAGCTTACGAGCAGTACTTC.